This TCR beta chain was profiled in a study of blood T cell repertoires in COVID-19. Study-wide context: Sites in the United States, Italy and Spain provided acute and convalescent COVID-19 samples. T cells, B-cell-depleted T cells, or PBMCs provided the cDNA or gDNA that served as material.

CDR1 SEHNR and CDR2 FQNEAQ come from the germline V gene (reference sequence). CDR3 length: 14 amino acids. Trimming removed 4 bases at V and 1 base at J, with 11 bases between. TCRdb's table, derived via immunoSEQ multiplex PCR, lists solely in-frame clones and lacks some. The sample has fewer than 400,000 clones, around 90% seen once. V is TRBV7-9 and J is TRBJ2-7, with TRBD2 as a possible D gene (5 bases). This TCR was recovered from a woman aged 30 to 39 with COVID-19, enrolled during active disease. Sequenced material: peripheral blood. CDR3 DNA sequence: TGTGCCAGCAGCTACTCCGGGATATCCTACGAGCAGTACTTC. Its protein is CASSYSGISYEQYF. Variable domain in full (rest from reference TRBV7-9 and TRBJ2-7): DTGVSQNPRHKITKRGQNVTFRCDPISEHNRLYWYRQTLGQGPEFLTYFQNEAQLEKSRLLSDRFSAERPKGSFSTLEIQRTEQGDSAMYLCASSYSGISYEQYFGPGTRLTVT.